The clone carrying this T cell receptor beta chain was counted at least ten times. Its antigen is unknown. The source of the sample is a study of T-cell memory formation after mild COVID-19. Study-level points and caveats: The main location of contracting CD4+ clones was CM and EM, and that of contracting CD8+ clones was EMRA. From day 15 to 85, contracting clones were balanced between CD4 and CD8, whereas later expanders leaned toward CD4+.

Germline V gene data show CDR1 as KGHSH and CDR2 as LQKENI. V lost 6 bases and J 6 bases, leaving 17 bases between the germline ends. The CDR3 consists of 15 residues. TCRdb re-analysed the 5' RACE reads in MiXCR, keeping a single row per CDR3 protein. The sample lists about 27,000 distinct CDR3 sequences; about 7.4% were seen once. The sequenced sample was PBMCs or a T cell subset sorted from them (not recorded which). This sequence was found in an adult woman who had mild COVID-19 (a few samples of this study predate the infection). Cell type and time point are not known. The chain is built from TRBV18 and TRBJ2-2, with D unclear. CDR3 loop: CASSPKVGGSGELFF. DNA of the CDR3: TGTGCCAGCTCCCCTAAGGTTGGCGGTTCCGGGGAGCTGTTTTTT.